This T cell receptor beta chain was captured by sequencing in a study of response to subunit inactivated influenza vaccine. TCRdb ran MiXCR on the RT-PCR reads and lists one entry per CDR3 protein. The repertoire includes under 800,000 distinct CDR3 sequences, approximately 14% of them detected once, and less than 7% sits in the top ten. J was trimmed by 8 bases and V by 6 bases; bases with no gene match: 13. The V gene's germline CDR1 is DFQATT and CDR2 SNEGSKA (reference sequence). CDR3 length: 15 residues. In its sample, this clonotype was seen a few times. The sequencing here drew on PBMCs from blood, taken about 14 days before vaccination. The chain carries TRBV20-1 and TRBJ1-4; the match to TRBD1 covers 9 bases. The clonotype comes from a man aged 50 or older who received an inactivated influenza vaccine. CDR3 coding DNA: TGCAGTGCCAACGACGGGACAGGGAGGTGGGAAAAACTGTTTTTT. Protein sequence: CSANDGTGRWEKLFF.